What follows are 26 T cell receptor beta chains derived from one specimen sequenced in a study of T cells after yellow fever vaccination. Via MiXCR, TCRdb re-called the 5' RACE reads, giving one row per CDR3 protein. The sample shows around 25,000 distinct CDR3 sequences, under 5.5% of them seen only once. The sequences come from PBMCs, either bulk or a sorted T-cell subset (CD4+, CD8+, memory, or dextramer-sorted; not recorded which), collected on the day of the yellow fever booster vaccination. The receptors derive from a man aged 18 to 30 who received the YFV17D yellow fever vaccine.

At least ten counts were recorded for this clonotype. The chain couples TRBV5-1 to TRBJ2-1; D is possibly TRBD1 (5 bases). V dropped 0 bases and J dropped 10 bases, with 14 bases sitting between them. Germline CDR1 reads SGHRS; CDR2 reads YFSETQ. CDR3 length: 14 amino acids. CDR3 sequence: CASSLEGRQSEQFF. In nucleotides, the CDR3 is TGCGCCAGCAGCTTGGAGGGCAGACAGTCAGAGCAGTTCTTC.

This clonotype was detected many times. The V call is TRBV3-1, the J call TRBJ2-3; D call uncertain. CDR3 length: 12 amino acids. V gave up 1 base and J gave up 7 bases, with 6 bases separating them. The germline gives CDR1 LGHDT, CDR2 YNNKEL (reference sequence). CDR3 bases: TGTGCCAGCAGCCAAGTCGGAAATACGCAGTATTTT. This sequence encodes CASSQVGNTQYF.

This clonotype was detected many times. The chain has TRBV7-9 and TRBJ2-3, with no clear D. The CDR3 consists of 14 residues. V dropped 4 bases and J dropped 6 bases, with 14 bases sitting between them. Germline-derived CDR1 and CDR2 are SEHNR and FQNEAQ (reference sequence). The CDR3 coding sequence is TGTGCCAGCAGCTCTAGGACCATCGCCGATACGCAGTATTTT. This sequence encodes CASSSRTIADTQYF.

This clonotype was detected ten times or more. The V and J genes are TRBV7-6 and TRBJ1-2; 9 bases are shared with TRBD1. The V gene end was trimmed by 5 bases and the J gene end by 0 bases; junction bases not matched to a gene: 7. There are 16 residues in the CDR3. CDR1 and CDR2 from the germline V gene are SGHVS and FNYEAQ. The CDR3 here is CASSPSRTGANYGYTF. The CDR3 DNA reads as TGTGCCAGCAGCCCCAGTAGGACAGGGGCTAACTATGGCTACACCTTC. The variable domain in full, completed from reference TRBV7-6 and TRBJ1-2, reads GAGVSQSPRYKVTKRGQDVALRCDPISGHVSLYWYRQALGQGPEFLTYFNYEAQQDKSGLPNDRFSAERPEGSISTLTIQRTEQRDSAMYRCASSPSRTGANYGYTFGSGTRLTVV.

This clonotype was seen at least ten times. The rearrangement links TRBV5-1 to TRBJ2-7; 7 bases are a match to TRBD1. The J segment lost 3 bases and the V segment lost 0 bases, leaving 6 bases of the junction unmatched. This CDR3 contains 15 residues. Germline-derived CDR1 and CDR2 are SGHRS and YFSETQ. DNA for the CDR3: TGCGCCAGCAGCTTGGGCCCGGGACAGAGCTACGAGCAGTACTTC. Its translation: CASSLGPGQSYEQYF.

This clonotype was detected many times. The chain recombines TRBV4-1 with TRBJ2-7, with 10 bases identical to TRBD1. The length of the CDR3 is 19 residues. V lost 2 bases, J lost 3 bases, and 16 bases stayed unmatched. Germline-derived CDR1 and CDR2 are MGHRA and YSYEKL. The CDR3 protein is CASSQYPNGDRGHIYEQYV. Here the CDR3 DNA reads TGCGCCAGCAGCCAATACCCGAACGGGGACAGGGGTCATATCTACGAGCAGTACGTC.

This clonotype was observed a handful of times. Written as DNA, the CDR3 is TGTGCCAGCAGCGGGCGGTTGGGACAGGGTAACACTGAAGCTTTCTTT. This translates into CASSGRLGQGNTEAFF. The genes are TRBV9 and TRBJ1-1; TRBD1 agrees at 9 bases. After removal of 3 bases from V and 2 bases from J, the junction contained 8 bases not matched to a gene. The CDR3 runs 16 residues. Germline-derived CDR1 and CDR2 are SGDLS and YYNGEE. The full variable domain, rest sourced from reference TRBV9 and TRBJ1-1, is DSGVTQTPKHLITATGQRVTLRCSPRSGDLSVYWYQQSLDQGLQFLIQYYNGEERAKGNILERFSAQQFPDLHSELNLSSLELGDSALYFCASSGRLGQGNTEAFFGQGTRLTVV.

This clonotype has just a few counts. V is TRBV19 and J is TRBJ1-2; 8 bases fit TRBD1. The V and J ends lost 7 bases and 6 bases, in that order; junction bases with no gene match: 16. Germline values: CDR1 LNHDA, CDR2 SQIVND (reference sequence). This CDR3 is built from 16 residues. The CDR3 coding sequence is TGTGCCAGTACTTTCGAGGACAGGGACCAGCGGAATGGCTACACCTTC. Its protein product is CASTFEDRDQRNGYTF.

This clonotype was counted at least ten times. The rearrangement links TRBV9 to TRBJ2-1; 7 nucleotides align to TRBD1. Looked up from germline, CDR1 is SGDLS and CDR2 is YYNGEE. The CDR3 loop spans 18 amino acids. V lost 0 bases, J lost 0 bases, and 9 bases stayed unmatched. CDR3 coding DNA: TGTGCCAGCAGCGTAGGGGGCCGACAGGGATTCTCCTACAATGAGCAGTTCTTC. Its protein is CASSVGGRQGFSYNEQFF.

This clonotype was counted only a few times. The chain is built from TRBV28 and TRBJ1-1, with D perhaps TRBD1 (6 bases). Trimming took 4 bases from V and 0 from J, leaving 9 bases between them. The CDR3 totals 14 residues. In germline, CDR1 is MDHEN, CDR2 SYDVKM. The CDR3 is CASSSTGLNTEAFF. The CDR3 coding sequence is TGTGCCAGCAGTTCGACAGGATTGAACACTGAAGCTTTCTTT.

This clonotype was detected ten times or more. J is TRBJ1-3 and V is TRBV28; D is ambiguous. CDR3 length: 17 residues. Per germline, CDR1 MDHEN and CDR2 SYDVKM. V lost 3 bases, J lost 0 bases, and 15 bases lay in between. The CDR3: CASSLIGRARSGNTIYF. DNA for the CDR3: TGTGCCAGCAGTTTGATTGGGAGGGCCCGCTCTGGAAACACCATATATTTT.

This clonotype was seen repeatedly, ten times or more. V gene TRBV5-5 combines with J gene TRBJ2-5, with a tentative D call TRBD1 (5 bases). This CDR3 comprises 13 residues. Trimming removed 0 bases at V and 2 bases at J, with 5 bases between. Looked up from germline, CDR1 is SGHKS and CDR2 is YYEKEE (reference sequence). Written as DNA, the CDR3 is TGTGCCAGCAGCTTGGGACAGCAAGAGACCCAGTACTTC. Translation gives CASSLGQQETQYF.

Ten or more counts support this clonotype. J is TRBJ1-6 and V is TRBV20-1; D is uncertain. Germline values: CDR1 DFQATT, CDR2 SNEGSKA (reference sequence). CDR3 length: 15 residues. Trimming removed 2 bases from V and 6 bases from J, with 14 bases in between. CDR3 residues: CSARLEGAGNSPLHF. The CDR3 bases are TGCAGTGCTAGACTGGAAGGTGCCGGTAATTCACCCCTCCACTTT.

This clonotype was recorded many times. The chain joins TRBV7-2 to TRBJ1-5; D gene ambiguous. The V end was cut by 1 base, the J end by 2 bases, with 9 bases between. The CDR3 totals 15 residues. The germline V gene has CDR1 SGHTA and CDR2 FQGNSA. In DNA, the CDR3 is TGTGCCAGCAGCTTAGGAAGGCAGGGCAATCAGCCCCAGCATTTT. This codes for CASSLGRQGNQPQHF.

The sample holds many counts of this clonotype. This chain links TRBV12-3 or TRBV12-4 with TRBJ1-5, with D hard to call. Trimming stripped 3 bases from V and 3 bases from J, with 12 bases between. The CDR3 consists of 15 residues. The CDR3 region is CASSLGFGPNQPQHF. In DNA form, the CDR3 reads TGTGCCAGCAGTTTGGGTTTTGGCCCCAATCAGCCCCAGCATTTT.

This clonotype was detected many times. This chain's CDR3 is CASSSRGWATDTQYF. CDR3 nucleotides: TGCGCCAGCAGCTCCAGGGGGTGGGCCACAGATACGCAGTATTTT. The gene calls are TRBV5-1 and TRBJ2-3; 7 bases line up with TRBD1. Trimming cost V 3 bases and J 2 bases; bases outside gene matches: 6. Germline CDR1 is SGHRS and CDR2 is YFSETQ. This CDR3 has 15 residues.

The table lists this clonotype with a few counts. V usage is TRBV28 and J usage is TRBJ2-3; D is perhaps TRBD2 (7 bases). This CDR3 comprises 16 residues. V was trimmed by 7 bases and J by 2 bases, leaving 19 bases between them. The germline V gene encodes CDR1 MDHEN and CDR2 SYDVKM. CDR3 region: CASNLGGGRDTDTQYF. CDR3 bases: TGTGCCAGCAACCTAGGGGGGGGCAGGGACACAGATACGCAGTATTTT.

The J gene is TRBJ1-1, the V gene TRBV7-9; maybe TRBD1 (6 bases). V shed 5 bases and J shed 5 bases, with 18 bases lying between them. This CDR3 contains 15 residues. CDR1 is SEHNR and CDR2 is FQNEAQ in the germline V gene (reference sequence). The DNA of the CDR3 is TGTGCCAGCAGCCCCGGGGCGACAGGTGAAACTGAAGCTTTCTTT. As protein: CASSPGATGETEAFF.

On this clonotype itself: This sequence may be a read error, since a much larger clone differs from it by one base. The V gene is TRBV2, the J gene TRBJ2-4; D might be TRBD2 (6 bases). CDR1 and CDR2 from the germline V gene are SNHLY and FYNNEI. CDR3 length: 12 residues. V was clipped by 7 bases and J by 8 bases, with 12 bases between them. CDR3 DNA: TGTGCCAGCATTGAGGGAGGCTACATTCAGTACTTC. Protein product: CASIEGGYIQYF.

This clonotype was observed at least ten times. V and J are TRBV5-1 and TRBJ1-2, with 8 bases matching TRBD1. Losses at the gene ends were 3 bases for V and 10 bases for J; bases not matched to a gene: 5. From germline, CDR1 is SGHRS and CDR2 YFSETQ. The CDR3 covers 12 residues. The CDR3 nucleotides are TGCGCCAGCAGCTGGGGGACAGGAGACTACACCTTC. Translated, it gives CASSWGTGDYTF.

The V gene is TRBV5-1, the J gene TRBJ2-3, with D possibly TRBD2 on 8 matching bases. The CDR3 consists of 15 residues. The germline V and J ends were trimmed by 5 bases and 4 bases, with 17 bases remaining between them. CDR1 and CDR2 (germline): SGHRS, YFSETQ. CDR3 in amino acids: CASRPGGGRADTQYF. CDR3 nucleotide sequence: TGCGCCAGCAGGCCGGGAGGGGGCCGTGCAGATACGCAGTATTTT.

This clonotype occurred many times. The chain carries TRBV3-1 and TRBJ2-3; D is possibly TRBD1 or TRBD2 (5 bases each). This CDR3 contains 13 residues. Trimming stripped 4 bases from V and 8 bases from J, with 13 bases between. From germline, CDR1 is LGHDT and CDR2 YNNKEL (reference sequence). CDR3 residues: CASSLPGTGTQYF. CDR3 nucleotides: TGTGCCAGCAGCCTACCCGGGACGGGTACGCAGTATTTT.

This clonotype was observed many times. The chain carries TRBV7-9 and TRBJ1-2; the D is unclear. Per germline, CDR1 SEHNR and CDR2 FQNEAQ (reference sequence). The CDR3 has 11 amino acids. Trimming shortened V by 6 bases and J by 8 bases, and 10 bases separated the two germline ends. The CDR3 nucleotides are TGTGCCAGCAGTGCGGTGGGGGGCTACACCTTC. Amino acids: CASSAVGGYTF.

In its sample, this clonotype was seen many times. The chain carries TRBV7-3 and TRBJ2-5; perhaps TRBD2 as D (6 bases). CDR3 size: 13 residues. The V end was cut by 3 bases, the J end by 5 bases, with 10 bases between. CDR1 is SGHTA and CDR2 is FQGTGA in the germline V gene. This CDR3 reads CASSFGGGETQYF. As DNA, the CDR3 is TGTGCCAGCAGCTTCGGGGGTGGGGAGACCCAGTACTTC.

This clonotype showed up many times. The chain employs TRBV4-2 and TRBJ2-7; a possible D gene is TRBD1 (6 bases). Germline CDR1 LGHNA, CDR2 YNFKEQ. There are 12 residues in the CDR3. V was pared by 8 bases and J by 2 bases, with 10 bases between. The CDR3 loop reads CASSQGTYEQYF. The CDR3 nucleotides are TGTGCCAGCTCTCAGGGGACCTACGAGCAGTACTTC.

This clonotype was detected ten times or more. J is TRBJ2-7 and V is TRBV20-1; 9 nucleotides line up with TRBD2. Germline assignment: CDR1 DFQATT and CDR2 SNEGSKA (reference sequence). J was trimmed by 5 bases and V by 5 bases; bases with no gene match: 10. CDR3 size: 14 residues. For the CDR3, the DNA is TGCAGTGCTTCCCTAGCGGGGAGCTACCACGAGCAGTACGTC. Its translation: CSASLAGSYHEQYV.